This TCR beta chain was profiled in a study of regulatory T cells in long-lasting Graves disease. For the study at large: Positivity for TSH receptor antibodies plus over 5 years of antithyroid drugs meant persistent Graves' disease.

Time point specified: persistent/refractory GD, antithyroid drugs over 5 years with positive TRAb. There was RNA extracted from PBMCs, and the TCR library was made from it. Peripheral blood, at about 8.9 milliliters, went into EDTA tubes. Many counts were recorded for this clonotype. Its target is unknown. Findings and caveats of the study: Persistent cases favored TRBV28, TRBJ1-2 and TRBJ2-5. Authors noted too few samples as a limitation.

In germline, CDR1 is SNHLY, CDR2 FYNNEI. The CDR3 loop spans 15 amino acids. V was shortened by 6 bases and J by 4 bases, with 18 bases between the two germline ends. Arm-PCR of CDR3 regions and iRepertoire HTBI primers were used to build TCR beta libraries. TCRdb re-derived calls from the multiplex PCR reads in MiXCR, one entry per CDR3 protein. The sample has more than 300,000 distinct CDR3 sequences; around 19% are singletons. The TCR was taken from a female donor with Graves disease. The source was peripheral blood mononuclear cells (PBMCs), collected when the disease was refractory, from a patient treated with antithyroid drugs. The J gene is TRBJ2-5, the V gene TRBV2; TRBD1 is a possible D gene (6 bases). CDR3 nucleotide sequence: TGTGCCAGCAGCGCCCACTCAGGGGCCCGAGAGACCCAGTACTTC. Protein product: CASSAHSGARETQYF.